Sequencing of this TCR beta chain was carried out in a study of blood T cell repertoires in COVID-19. The CDR3 spans 14 residues. Germline V lookup: CDR1 SGHNT, CDR2 YYREEE (reference sequence). Germline trimming cut 4 bases from V and 4 bases from J; bases unmatched to any gene: 5. This table comes from immunoSEQ multiplex PCR, and its TCRdb copy is limited to in-frame clones, with some not included. Of 280,000 or so clones listed, about 89% are singletons. The sample comprised peripheral blood. The V gene is TRBV5-4, the J gene TRBJ2-3; TRBD2 matches at 8 bases. This receptor was obtained from a woman aged 60-70 years with acute or convalescent COVID-19. The CDR3 nucleotides read TGTGCCAGCAGCCGTAGCGGGGACCCAGATACGCAGTATTTT. It codes for CASSRSGDPDTQYF.